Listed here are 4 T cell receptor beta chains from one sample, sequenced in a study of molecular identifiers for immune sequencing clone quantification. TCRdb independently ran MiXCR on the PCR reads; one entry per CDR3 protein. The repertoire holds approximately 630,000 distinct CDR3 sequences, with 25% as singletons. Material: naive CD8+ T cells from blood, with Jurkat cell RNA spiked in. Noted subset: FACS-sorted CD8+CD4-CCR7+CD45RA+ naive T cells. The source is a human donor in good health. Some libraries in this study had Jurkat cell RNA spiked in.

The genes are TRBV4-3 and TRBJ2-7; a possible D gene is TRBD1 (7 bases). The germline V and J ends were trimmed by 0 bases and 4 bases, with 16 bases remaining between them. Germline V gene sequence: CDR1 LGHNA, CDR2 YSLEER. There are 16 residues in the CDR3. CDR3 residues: CASSQDWRGLGYEQYF. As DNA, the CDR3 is TGCGCCAGCAGCCAAGATTGGAGGGGGCTGGGGTACGAGCAGTACTTC.

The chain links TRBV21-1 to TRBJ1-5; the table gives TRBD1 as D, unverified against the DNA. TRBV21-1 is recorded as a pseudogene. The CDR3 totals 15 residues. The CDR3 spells CASSKQGWGNQPQHF. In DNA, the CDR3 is TGTGCCAGCAGCAAACAGGGTTGGGGCAATCAGCCCCAGCATTTT.

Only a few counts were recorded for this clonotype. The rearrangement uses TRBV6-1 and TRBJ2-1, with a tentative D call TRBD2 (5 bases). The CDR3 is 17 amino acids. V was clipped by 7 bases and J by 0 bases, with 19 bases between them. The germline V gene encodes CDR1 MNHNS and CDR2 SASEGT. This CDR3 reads CASKDWPSISSYNEQFF. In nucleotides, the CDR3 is TGTGCCAGCAAAGATTGGCCTAGCATTAGCTCCTACAATGAGCAGTTCTTC.

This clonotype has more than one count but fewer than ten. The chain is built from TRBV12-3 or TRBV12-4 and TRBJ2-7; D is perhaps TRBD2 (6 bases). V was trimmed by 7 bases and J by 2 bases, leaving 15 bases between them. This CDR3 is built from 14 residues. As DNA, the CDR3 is TGTGCCAGCACCCTCGGGGGTGGTCCCTACGAGCAGTACTTC. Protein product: CASTLGGGPYEQYF.